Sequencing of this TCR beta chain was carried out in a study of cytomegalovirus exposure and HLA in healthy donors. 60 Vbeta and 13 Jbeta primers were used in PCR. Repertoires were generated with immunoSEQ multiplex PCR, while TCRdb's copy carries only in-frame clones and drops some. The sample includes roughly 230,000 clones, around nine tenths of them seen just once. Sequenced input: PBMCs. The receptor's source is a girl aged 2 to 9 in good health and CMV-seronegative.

The CDR3: CASTLKTGIFYEQYF. CDR3 coding DNA: TGTGCCAGCACCCTAAAGACAGGGATCTTCTACGAGCAGTACTTC. The V gene is TRBV27, the J gene TRBJ2-7, with 7 bases matching TRBD1. The V gene end was trimmed by 7 bases and the J gene end by 3 bases; junction bases not matched to a gene: 12. Germline CDR1 is MNHEY and CDR2 is SMNVEV (reference sequence). This CDR3 region has 15 residues.